Included here is one T cell receptor (beta chain) sequence, with context. Its specificity is not known. The V gene lost 1 base and the J gene lost 5 bases, with 20 bases spanning the gap. The germline gives CDR1 SGHDN, CDR2 FVKESK. The CDR3 runs to 17 residues. The data stem from a study of T cells in localized non-small cell lung cancer. Study findings and constraints: Across samples, adjacent lung featured a median roughly 61 of the top 100 tumor clones. Patients showing higher blood T cell density tended to see longer overall survival. Sequencing covered just one tumor region, so heterogeneity cannot be ruled out.

TCRdb's table, derived via immunoSEQ multiplex PCR, lists solely in-frame clones and lacks some. In the table there are some 140,000 clones, roughly 90% of which are singletons. The chain joins TRBV14 to TRBJ2-5, with a possible D match to TRBD1 (6 bases). Here the sequenced sample was peripheral blood, taken before any cancer treatment. This clonotype originated in a female donor older than 55 with stage I lung adenocarcinoma. CDR3 bases: TGTGCCAGCAGCCAAGGGATCATTATACAGGGTCCCGAGACCCAGTACTTC. Protein sequence: CASSQGIIIQGPETQYF. Full variable domain (remainder filled in from reference TRBV14 and TRBJ2-5): EAGVTQFPSHSVIEKGQTVTLRCDPISGHDNLYWYRRVMGKEIKFLLHFVKESKQDESGMPNNRFLAERTGGTYSTLKVQPAELEDSGVYFCASSQGIIIQGPETQYFGPGTRLLVL.